This passage covers 20 T cell receptor beta chains from one sample sequenced in a study of response to subunit inactivated influenza vaccine. A single record per CDR3 protein comes from TCRdb applying MiXCR to the RT-PCR reads. The sample records about 780,000 distinct CDR3 sequences, 15% to 20% being singletons. Sequenced here: PBMCs from blood, sampled around 5 days after vaccination. The source of these receptors is a man in his fifties or sixties who received an inactivated influenza vaccine.

This chain links TRBV14 with TRBJ2-7; the match to TRBD2 covers 7 bases. V lost 0 bases and J lost 2; bases outside the gene matches: 7. Germline V gene lookup returns CDR1 SGHDN and CDR2 FVKESK. The CDR3 totals 16 residues. The CDR3 here is CASSQDPAGRAYEQYF. CDR3 coding DNA: TGTGCCAGCAGCCAAGATCCGGCGGGGAGGGCCTACGAGCAGTACTTC.

This clonotype showed up just a few times. This sequence joins TRBV6-1 and TRBJ2-7; 12 bases are shared with TRBD2. Looked up from germline, CDR1 is MNHNS and CDR2 is SASEGT. Losses at the gene ends were 3 bases for V and 6 bases for J; bases not matched to a gene: 6. The CDR3 totals 15 residues. The CDR3 DNA reads TGTGCCAGCAGTGATCTAGCGGGGGGGCATCCCGAGCAGTACTTC. Amino acid sequence: CASSDLAGGHPEQYF.

This clonotype was observed a few times. V usage is TRBV5-6 and J usage is TRBJ2-3, with 9 positions matching TRBD1. The V gene end was trimmed by 4 bases and the J gene end by 2 bases; junction bases not matched to a gene: 8. Germline V lookup: CDR1 SGHDT, CDR2 YYEEEE. The CDR3 sequence is 16 residues long. CDR3 protein: CASSLPGQGITDTQYF. In DNA form, the CDR3 reads TGTGCCAGCAGCCTCCCGGGACAGGGAATCACAGATACGCAGTATTTT.

This clonotype turned up a few times. This rearrangement joins TRBV12-3 or TRBV12-4 to TRBJ2-4; D unresolved. With 3 bases removed from V and 1 base from J, the gap between germline ends came to 7 bases. The CDR3 contains 14 residues. The CDR3 bases are TGTGCCAGCAGTTTTAGGGTTGCCAAAAACATTCAGTACTTC. Protein product: CASSFRVAKNIQYF.

The chain links TRBV30 to TRBJ2-1; D is uncertain. This CDR3 has 14 amino acids. Germline loops: CDR1 GTSNPN, CDR2 SVGIG (reference sequence). V was shortened by 2 bases and J by 1 base, with 9 bases between the two germline ends. For the CDR3, the DNA is TGTGCCTGGAGTAGCAGCCCTTCCTACAATGAGCAGTTCTTC. Translation gives CAWSSSPSYNEQFF.

V gene TRBV29-1 combines with J gene TRBJ1-5; tentative D call: TRBD1 (6 bases). V was trimmed by 8 bases and J by 5 bases, leaving 7 bases between them. CDR1 is SQVTM and CDR2 is ANQGSEA in the germline V gene. The CDR3 is made up of 10 amino acids. In DNA, the CDR3 is TGCAGCACAGGGTATCAGCCCCAGCATTTT. Its translation is CSTGYQPQHF. Filled out from reference TRBV29-1 and TRBJ1-5, the complete variable domain reads SAVISQKPSRDICQRGTSLTIQCQVDSQVTMMFWYRQQPGQSLTLIATANQGSEATYESGFVIDKFPISRPNLTFSTLTVSNMSPEDSSIYLCSTGYQPQHFGDGTRLSIL.

The V gene is TRBV20-1, the J gene TRBJ2-1, with 14 bases lining up with TRBD2. The V gene's germline CDR1 is DFQATT and CDR2 SNEGSKA (reference sequence). V lost 0 bases to trimming and J lost 15 bases; unmatched junction nucleotides: 10. The CDR3 has 15 residues. CDR3 protein: CSARDRLAGGRGRFF. For the CDR3, the DNA is TGCAGTGCTAGAGACCGACTAGCGGGGGGGCGGGGTCGGTTCTTC.

CDR3 amino acids: CASDTGMRGEQYF. CDR3 bases: TGTGCCAGCGACACGGGGATGAGGGGCGAGCAGTACTTC. The chain combines TRBV4-2 with TRBJ2-7; the D call may be TRBD1 or TRBD2 (5 bases each). The CDR3 is made up of 13 amino acids. Trimming pared 8 bases from V and 6 bases from J, leaving 17 bases between. In germline, CDR1 is LGHNA, CDR2 YNFKEQ.

This clonotype was observed a few times. The chain links TRBV6-2 or TRBV6-3 to TRBJ1-1, with 9 bases aligning to TRBD1. Per the germline V gene, CDR1 is MNHEY and CDR2 is SVGEGT. V gave up 10 bases and J gave up 5 bases; unmatched junction bases: 8. The CDR3 runs to 13 residues. CDR3 coding DNA: TGTGCCACCTCGGGACAGGGAGAGACTGAAGCTTTCTTT. This codes for CATSGQGETEAFF.

This clonotype was detected only a few times. The rearrangement joins TRBV4-1 to TRBJ2-1, with D perhaps matching TRBD2 (6 bases). The CDR3 runs to 17 residues. The V and J ends lost 4 bases and 0 bases respectively, with 16 bases between them. The germline gives CDR1 MGHRA, CDR2 YSYEKL. DNA of the CDR3: TGCGCCAGCAGCCCTACTGGAACAGCGGGCTCCTACAATGAGCAGTTCTTC. It is translated as CASSPTGTAGSYNEQFF.

This clonotype was seen ten or more times. The chain is built from TRBV27 and TRBJ2-1; D remains ambiguous. The CDR3 is 15 amino acids. Germline lookup yields CDR1 MNHEY and CDR2 SMNVEV (reference sequence). Trimming left V 0 bases short and J 2 bases short, with 8 bases between. CDR3 DNA sequence: TGTGCCAGCAGTTTATCGTCAGCCCCCTACAATGAGCAGTTCTTC. Translation: CASSLSSAPYNEQFF.

In the case of this clonotype: Germline is not matched at one junction end, which may reflect a read error. This chain uses TRBV10-3 with TRBJ2-3; weak D call: TRBD1 (5 bases). The CDR3 runs 17 residues. CDR1 and CDR2 from the germline V gene are ENHRY and SYGVKD. The CDR3 here is CALSFLIEAGNTDTQYF. The CDR3 region has the DNA TGTGCCCTCAGTTTCTTAATCGAGGCAGGGAACACAGATACGCAGTATTTT.

Only a few counts were recorded for this clonotype. A read error may produce the germline difference seen at one junction end. The chain recombines TRBV20-1 with TRBJ2-7; 8 bases are shared with TRBD1. Germline assignment: CDR1 DFQATT and CDR2 SNEGSKA (reference sequence). The CDR3 is 12 amino acids. The CDR3 here is CSARVGADRASF. The CDR3 coding sequence is TGCAGTGCTAGAGTGGGAGCGGACAGGGCTTCCTTC.

This clonotype was seen repeatedly, ten times or more. DNA for the CDR3: TGCAGCGCAGGACAGGCCGGTCAGCCCCAGCATTTT. Translated, it gives CSAGQAGQPQHF. The V call is TRBV29-1, the J call TRBJ1-5; TRBD1 matches at 7 bases. Germline V CDR1 and CDR2: SQVTM, ANQGSEA. J was trimmed by 6 bases and V by 7 bases; bases with no gene match: 6. The CDR3 is 12 residues long.

This clonotype came up many times. The CDR3, as DNA: TGCAGTGCAGGAGACAGGGTGGGGGGCAATCAGCCCCAGCATTTT. This gives the protein CSAGDRVGGNQPQHF. The chain is built from TRBV20-1 and TRBJ1-5, with TRBD1 matching over 7 bases. The CDR3 runs 15 residues. V was clipped by 6 bases and J by 2 bases; unmatched bases: 10. CDR1 and CDR2 from the germline V gene are DFQATT and SNEGSKA (reference sequence).

The CDR3 reads CASSPGGQGGEQYF. CDR3 in DNA: TGTGCCAGCAGCCCCGGAGGACAGGGCGGCGAGCAGTACTTC. J is TRBJ2-7 and V is TRBV7-9; 8 nucleotides align to TRBD1. The V gene's germline CDR1 is SEHNR and CDR2 FQNEAQ (reference sequence). The CDR3 covers 14 residues. J lost 6 bases, V lost 5 bases, and 9 bases had no gene match.

The chain uses TRBV5-1 and TRBJ2-1; a possible D gene is TRBD2 (5 bases). Germline V gene sequence: CDR1 SGHRS, CDR2 YFSETQ. The length of the CDR3 is 19 residues. V shed 0 bases and J shed 3 bases, with 22 bases lying between them. CDR3 sequence reads: CASSLGRRPSGGGYNEQFF. CDR3 DNA sequence: TGCGCCAGCAGCTTGGGACGGCGTCCTTCCGGAGGAGGCTACAATGAGCAGTTCTTC.

At least ten counts were recorded for this clonotype. The chain is built from TRBV12-3 or TRBV12-4 and TRBJ2-3; 11 bases align to TRBD2. CDR3 length: 13 residues. The V segment lost 5 bases and the J segment 8 bases; nucleotides outside the gene matches: 3. For the CDR3, the DNA is TGTGCCAGCAGTATAACTAGCGGGGGTACGCAGTATTTT. This translates into CASSITSGGTQYF.

This clonotype has a handful of counts. The rearrangement joins TRBV6-2 or TRBV6-3 to TRBJ1-4; 8 bases agree with TRBD1. The CDR3 contains 14 residues. With 5 bases clipped from V and 8 bases from J, the junction kept 7 bases outside the gene matches. The germline gives CDR1 MNHEY, CDR2 SVGEGT. CDR3 sequence reads: CASSHGQGNEKLFF. CDR3 bases: TGTGCCAGCAGTCACGGACAGGGAAACGAAAAACTGTTTTTT.

This clonotype was observed a few times. The chain is built from TRBV27 and TRBJ2-7, with D possibly matching TRBD1 (5 bases). This CDR3 comprises 14 residues. Trimming shortened V by 5 bases and J by 5 bases, and 16 bases separated the two germline ends. CDR1 is MNHEY and CDR2 is SMNVEV in the germline V gene (reference sequence). CDR3: CASSRTTTGNEQYF. CDR3 bases: TGTGCCAGCAGTCGCACTACAACAGGCAACGAGCAGTACTTC.